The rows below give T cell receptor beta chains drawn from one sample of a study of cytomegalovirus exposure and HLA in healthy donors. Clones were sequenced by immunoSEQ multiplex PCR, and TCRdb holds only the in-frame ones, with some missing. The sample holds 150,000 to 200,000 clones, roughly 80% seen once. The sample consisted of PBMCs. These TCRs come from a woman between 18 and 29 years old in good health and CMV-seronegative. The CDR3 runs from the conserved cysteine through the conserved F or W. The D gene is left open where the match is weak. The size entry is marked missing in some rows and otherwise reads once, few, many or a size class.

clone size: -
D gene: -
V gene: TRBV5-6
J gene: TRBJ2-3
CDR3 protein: CASTDPEGNTDTQYF
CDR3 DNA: TGTGCCAGCACCGATCCGGAGGGCAACACAGATACGCAGTATTTT

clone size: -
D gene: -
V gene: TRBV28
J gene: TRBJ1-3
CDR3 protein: CASSIDTGNTIYF
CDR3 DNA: TGTGCCAGCAGTATTGACACTGGAAACACCATATATTTT

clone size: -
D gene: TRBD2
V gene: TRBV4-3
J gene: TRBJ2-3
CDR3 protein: CASSQENPSGSTDTQYF
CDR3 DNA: TGCGCCAGCAGCCAAGAGAATCCTAGCGGAAGCACAGATACGCAGTATTTT

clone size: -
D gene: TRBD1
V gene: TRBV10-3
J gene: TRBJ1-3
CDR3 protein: CAISESLLGQAGNTIYF
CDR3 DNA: TGTGCCATCAGTGAGTCCCTCCTTGGACAGGCTGGAAACACCATATATTTT

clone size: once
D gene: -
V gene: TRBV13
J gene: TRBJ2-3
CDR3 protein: CASSLRDTDTQYF
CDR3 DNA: TGTGCCAGCAGCCTCCGGGACACAGATACGCAGTATTTT

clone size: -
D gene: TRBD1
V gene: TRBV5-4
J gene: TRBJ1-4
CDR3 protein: CASSLGQGATNEKLFF
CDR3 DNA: TGTGCCAGCAGCTTGGGACAGGGGGCAACTAATGAAAAACTGTTTTTT

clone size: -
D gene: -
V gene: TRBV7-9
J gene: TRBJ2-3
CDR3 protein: CASSPTGTSTDTQYF
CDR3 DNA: TGTGCCAGCAGCCCGACCGGGACTAGCACAGATACGCAGTATTTT

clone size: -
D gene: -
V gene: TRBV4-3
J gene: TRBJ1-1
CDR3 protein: CASSQDSPYGINTEAFF
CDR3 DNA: TGCGCCAGCAGCCAAGATTCTCCCTACGGGATCAACACTGAAGCTTTCTTT

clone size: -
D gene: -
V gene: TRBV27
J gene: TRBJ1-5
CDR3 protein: CASSPQDSNQPQHF
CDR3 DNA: TGTGCCAGCAGTCCCCAGGATAGCAATCAGCCCCAGCATTTT

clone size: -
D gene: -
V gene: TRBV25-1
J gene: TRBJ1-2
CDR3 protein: CASSAGRGYTF
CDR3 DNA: TGTGCCAGCAGTGCTGGGCGTGGCTACACCTTC

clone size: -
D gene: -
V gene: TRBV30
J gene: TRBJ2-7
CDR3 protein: CAWSDQREQYF
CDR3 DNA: TGTGCCTGGAGTGACCAGAGGGAGCAGTACTTC

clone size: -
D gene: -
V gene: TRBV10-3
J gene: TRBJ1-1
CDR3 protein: CAISESGEGGLNTEAFF
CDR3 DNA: TGTGCCATCAGTGAGTCGGGGGAGGGGGGGCTTAACACTGAAGCTTTCTTT

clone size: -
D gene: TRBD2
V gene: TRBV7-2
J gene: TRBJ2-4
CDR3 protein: CASSQSGAAPDIQYF
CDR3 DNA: TGTGCCAGCAGCCAAAGCGGGGCGGCCCCCGACATTCAGTACTTC

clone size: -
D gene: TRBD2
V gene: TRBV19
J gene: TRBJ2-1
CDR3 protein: CASSVLANSYNEQFF
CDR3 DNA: TGTGCCAGTAGTGTACTAGCGAATTCCTACAATGAGCAGTTCTTC

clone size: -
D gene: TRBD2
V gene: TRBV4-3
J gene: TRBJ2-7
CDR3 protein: CASSQDWGWQAGSSYEQYF
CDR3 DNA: TGCGCCAGCAGCCAAGATTGGGGTTGGCAAGCGGGGAGCTCCTACGAGCAGTACTTC

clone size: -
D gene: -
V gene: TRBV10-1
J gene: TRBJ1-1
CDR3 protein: CASSAQGDMNTEAFF
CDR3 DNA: TGCGCCAGCAGTGCACAGGGAGATATGAACACTGAAGCTTTCTTT

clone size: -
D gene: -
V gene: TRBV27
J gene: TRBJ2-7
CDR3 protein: CASSLRGNYEQYF
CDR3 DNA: TGTGCCAGCAGTTTACGGGGTAACTACGAGCAGTACTTC

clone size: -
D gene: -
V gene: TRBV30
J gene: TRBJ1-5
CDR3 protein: CAFQGLRNQPQHF
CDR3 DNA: TGTGCCTTTCAGGGTCTCCGCAATCAGCCCCAGCATTTT

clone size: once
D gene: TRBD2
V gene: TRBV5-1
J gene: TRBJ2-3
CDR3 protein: CASRGGLAGGRDTQYF
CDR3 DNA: TGCGCCAGCCGCGGGGGACTAGCGGGAGGGAGAGATACGCAGTATTTT

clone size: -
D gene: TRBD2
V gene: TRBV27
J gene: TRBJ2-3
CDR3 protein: CASSFEGLAGSTQYF
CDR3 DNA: TGTGCCAGCAGTTTTGAAGGACTAGCGGGGAGCACGCAGTATTTT

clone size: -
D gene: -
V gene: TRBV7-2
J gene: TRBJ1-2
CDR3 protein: CASSLGTRGYTF
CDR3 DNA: TGTGCCAGCAGCTTAGGGACTCGGGGCTACACCTTC

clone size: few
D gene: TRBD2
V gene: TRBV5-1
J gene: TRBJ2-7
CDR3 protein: CASSLAGGSYEQYF
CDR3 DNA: TGCGCCAGCAGCTTGGCGGGAGGAAGTTACGAGCAGTACTTC

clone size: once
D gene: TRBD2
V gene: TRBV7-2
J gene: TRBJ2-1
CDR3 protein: CASSLEITSGRTYNEQFF
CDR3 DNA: TGTGCCAGCAGCTTAGAGATTACTAGCGGGAGAACATACAATGAGCAGTTCTTC

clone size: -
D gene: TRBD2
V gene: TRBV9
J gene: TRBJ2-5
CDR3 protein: CASSVDRGGTGETQYF
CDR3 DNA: TGTGCCAGCAGCGTAGATCGGGGGGGCACCGGCGAGACCCAGTACTTC

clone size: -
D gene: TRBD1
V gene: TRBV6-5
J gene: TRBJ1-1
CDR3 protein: CAAKTGEVNTEAFF
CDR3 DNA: TGTGCCGCCAAAACAGGGGAGGTTAACACTGAAGCTTTCTTT

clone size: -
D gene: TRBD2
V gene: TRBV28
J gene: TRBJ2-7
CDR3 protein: CASRLTSGGYEQYF
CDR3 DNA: TGTGCCAGCAGGCTGACTAGCGGGGGATACGAGCAGTACTTC

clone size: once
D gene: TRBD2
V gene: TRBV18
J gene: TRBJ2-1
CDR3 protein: CASSPGASGIYNEQFF
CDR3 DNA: TGTGCCAGCTCACCCGGCGCCAGCGGGATATACAATGAGCAGTTCTTC

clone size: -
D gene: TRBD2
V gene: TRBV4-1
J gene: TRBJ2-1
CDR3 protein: CASSQLPLAGEAYNEQFF
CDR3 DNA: TGCGCCAGCAGCCAATTGCCTTTAGCGGGAGAGGCCTACAATGAGCAGTTCTTC

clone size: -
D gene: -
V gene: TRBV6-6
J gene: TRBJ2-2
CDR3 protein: CASGRGTGELFF
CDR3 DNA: TGTGCCAGCGGGAGAGGGACCGGGGAGCTGTTTTTT

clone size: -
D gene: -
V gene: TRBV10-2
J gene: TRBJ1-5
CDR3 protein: CASSELGPGQPQHF
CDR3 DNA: TGCGCCAGCAGTGAGTTAGGGCCGGGGCAGCCCCAGCATTTT

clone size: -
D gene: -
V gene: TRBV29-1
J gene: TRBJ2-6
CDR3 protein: CSAEAQGSGANVLTF
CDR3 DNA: TGCAGCGCCGAGGCACAGGGTTCTGGGGCCAACGTCCTGACTTTC

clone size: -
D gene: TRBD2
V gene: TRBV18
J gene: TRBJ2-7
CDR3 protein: CASSPGTSSYEQYF
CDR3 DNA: TGTGCCAGCTCACCAGGGACTAGTTCCTACGAGCAGTACTTC

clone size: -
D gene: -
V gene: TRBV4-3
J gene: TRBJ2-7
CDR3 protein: CASSQDRGRGYEQYF
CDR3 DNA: TGCGCCAGCAGCCAAGATCGGGGCAGGGGCTACGAGCAGTACTTC

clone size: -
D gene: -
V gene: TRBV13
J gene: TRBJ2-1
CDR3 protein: CASSLDRSREQFF
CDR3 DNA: TGTGCCAGCAGCTTAGACAGGTCACGGGAGCAGTTCTTC

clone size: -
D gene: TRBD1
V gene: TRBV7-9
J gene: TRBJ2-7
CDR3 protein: CASSQDRVLPYEQYF
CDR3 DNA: TGTGCCAGCAGCCAGGACAGGGTTCTCCCCTACGAGCAGTACTTC

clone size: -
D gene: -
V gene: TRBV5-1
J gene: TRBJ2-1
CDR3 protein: CASSLEGDYNEQFF
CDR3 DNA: TGCGCCAGCAGCTTAGAGGGAGATTACAATGAGCAGTTCTTC

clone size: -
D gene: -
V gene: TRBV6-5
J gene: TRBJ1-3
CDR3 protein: CASRRNRADGNTIYF
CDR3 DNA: TGTGCCAGCAGACGGAACAGGGCTGACGGAAACACCATATATTTT

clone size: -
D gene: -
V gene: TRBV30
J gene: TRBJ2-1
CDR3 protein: CAWMRGESYNEQFF
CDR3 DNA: TGTGCCTGGATGCGGGGAGAATCCTACAATGAGCAGTTCTTC

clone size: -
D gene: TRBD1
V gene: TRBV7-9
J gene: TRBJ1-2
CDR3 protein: CASSLEGQGYPWGYTF
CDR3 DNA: TGTGCCAGCAGCTTAGAGGGACAGGGGTACCCCTGGGGCTACACCTTC

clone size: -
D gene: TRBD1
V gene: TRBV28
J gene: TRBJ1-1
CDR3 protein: CASMSEGAKRTEAFF
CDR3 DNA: TGTGCCAGCATGAGTGAGGGGGCGAAGAGAACTGAAGCTTTCTTT

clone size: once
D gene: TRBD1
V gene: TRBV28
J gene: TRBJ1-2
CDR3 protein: CASSSAARTGIGGYTF
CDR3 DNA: TGTGCCAGCAGTTCGGCTGCCCGGACAGGGATCGGGGGCTACACCTTC

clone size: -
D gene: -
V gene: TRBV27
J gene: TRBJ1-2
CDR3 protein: CASSSLGGGYTF
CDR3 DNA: TGTGCCAGCAGTTCCCTCGGCGGCGGCTACACCTTC

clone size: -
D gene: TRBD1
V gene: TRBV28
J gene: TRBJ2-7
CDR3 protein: CATYRGLGEQYF
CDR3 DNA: TGTGCCACCTACAGGGGGCTTGGCGAGCAGTACTTC

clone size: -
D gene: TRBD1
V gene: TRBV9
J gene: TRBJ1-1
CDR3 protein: CASSVEPGGNTEAFF
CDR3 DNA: TGTGCCAGCAGCGTAGAGCCAGGGGGAAACACTGAAGCTTTCTTT

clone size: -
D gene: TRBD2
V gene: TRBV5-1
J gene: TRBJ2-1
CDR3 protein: CASRFRLADSYNEQFF
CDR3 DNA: TGCGCCAGCAGATTCCGACTAGCGGATTCCTACAATGAGCAGTTCTTC

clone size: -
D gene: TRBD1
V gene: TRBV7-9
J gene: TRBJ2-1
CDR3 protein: CASRPPDRGQGEQFF
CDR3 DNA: TGTGCCAGCAGACCCCCGGACAGGGGGCAGGGTGAGCAGTTCTTC

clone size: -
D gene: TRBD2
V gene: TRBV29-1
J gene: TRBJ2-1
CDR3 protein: CSVEEGLAGYNEQFF
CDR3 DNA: TGCAGCGTTGAAGAGGGACTAGCGGGATACAATGAGCAGTTCTTC

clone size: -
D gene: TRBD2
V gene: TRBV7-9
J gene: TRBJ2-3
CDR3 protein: CASSLTAGTSVTDTQYF
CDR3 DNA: TGTGCCAGCAGCTTAACCGCCGGGACTAGCGTGACAGATACGCAGTATTTT

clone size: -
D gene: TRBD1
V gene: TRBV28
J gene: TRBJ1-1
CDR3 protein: CASSQRTGGAPEAFF
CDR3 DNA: TGTGCCAGCAGCCAAAGGACAGGGGGCGCCCCTGAAGCTTTCTTT

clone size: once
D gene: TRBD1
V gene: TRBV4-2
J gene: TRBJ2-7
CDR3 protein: CASSQGQGDYEQYF
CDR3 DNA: TGTGCCAGCAGCCAAGGACAGGGGGACTACGAGCAGTACTTC

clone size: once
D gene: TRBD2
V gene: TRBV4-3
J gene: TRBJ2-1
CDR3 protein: CASSQTSGSYNEQFF
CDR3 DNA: TGCGCCAGCAGCCAAACTAGCGGGAGCTACAATGAGCAGTTCTTC

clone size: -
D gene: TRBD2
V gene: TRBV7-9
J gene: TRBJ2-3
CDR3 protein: CASSSTSGDTDTQYF
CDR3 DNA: TGTGCCAGCAGCTCGACTAGCGGAGACACAGATACGCAGTATTTT

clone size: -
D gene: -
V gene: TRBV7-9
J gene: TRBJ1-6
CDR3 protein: CASSLLLEKSPLHF
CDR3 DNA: TGTGCCAGCAGCTTATTGCTCGAGAAATCACCCCTCCACTTT

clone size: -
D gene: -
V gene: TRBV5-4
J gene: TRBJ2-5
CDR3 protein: CASSAMTNRQETQYF
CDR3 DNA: TGTGCCAGCAGCGCGATGACTAATCGCCAAGAGACCCAGTACTTC

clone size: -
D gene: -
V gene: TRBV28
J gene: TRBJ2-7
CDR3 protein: CASRGEQVMAYEQYF
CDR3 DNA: TGTGCCAGCAGGGGCGAACAGGTAATGGCCTACGAGCAGTACTTC

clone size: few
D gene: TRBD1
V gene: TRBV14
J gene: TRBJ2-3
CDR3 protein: CASSQVGQGADTQYF
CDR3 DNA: TGTGCCAGCAGCCAAGTCGGTCAGGGGGCAGATACGCAGTATTTT

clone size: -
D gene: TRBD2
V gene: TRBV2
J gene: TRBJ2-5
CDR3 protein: CASRFAGLAAETQYF
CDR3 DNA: TGTGCCAGCAGATTCGCGGGACTAGCAGCAGAGACCCAGTACTTC

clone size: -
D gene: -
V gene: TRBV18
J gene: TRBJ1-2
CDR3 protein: CASSPDGAVGYTF
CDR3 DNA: TGTGCCAGCTCACCTGACGGAGCAGTAGGCTACACCTTC

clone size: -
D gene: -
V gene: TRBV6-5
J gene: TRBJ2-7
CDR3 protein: CASSYGEGVHEQYF
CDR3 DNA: TGTGCCAGCAGTTATGGGGAGGGGGTCCACGAGCAGTACTTC

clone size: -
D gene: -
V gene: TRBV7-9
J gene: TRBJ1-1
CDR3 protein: CASSLARDSKRTEAFF
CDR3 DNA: TGTGCCAGCAGCTTAGCCCGGGATAGTAAGAGGACTGAAGCTTTCTTT